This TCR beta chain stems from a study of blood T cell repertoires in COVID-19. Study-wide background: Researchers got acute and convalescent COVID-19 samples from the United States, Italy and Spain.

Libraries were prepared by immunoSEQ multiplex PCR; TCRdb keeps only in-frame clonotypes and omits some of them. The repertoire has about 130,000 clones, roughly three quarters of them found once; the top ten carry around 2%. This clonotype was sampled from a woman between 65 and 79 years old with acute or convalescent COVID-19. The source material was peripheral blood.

For the CDR3, the DNA is TGTGCCAGCGTCCGGAGGACTGAAGCTTTCTTT. Translating it yields CASVRRTEAFF. The chain combines TRBV21-1 with TRBJ1-1. TRBV21-1 represents a pseudogene. The CDR3 has 11 residues.